This record concerns one TCR beta chain sequence. What it recognizes is unknown. Generated by immunoSEQ multiplex PCR, the TCRdb table keeps only in-frame clones and is missing some. Of roughly 120,000 clones listed, nearly 90% are singletons. After removal of 6 bases from V and 1 base from J, the junction contained 3 bases not matched to a gene. Germline V gene lookup returns CDR1 MNHNY and CDR2 SVGAGI (reference sequence). The CDR3 is made up of 14 amino acids. The data were obtained in a study of cytomegalovirus exposure and HLA in healthy donors. Whole-study findings and limits: Specificity of a few CMV-associated chains for CMV antigens was verified in vitro.

The sequenced material came from PBMCs. J is TRBJ1-1 and V is TRBV6-6; 9 bases are a match to TRBD1. The TCR originated in a man aged 30-40 years in good health and CMV-seronegative. This chain's CDR3 is CASRTGQGNTEAFF. The CDR3 DNA reads as TGTGCCAGCAGAACGGGACAGGGGAACACTGAAGCTTTCTTT.